Each of the 22 T cell receptor beta chains below was sequenced from the same sample in a study of human T cells and chemical hapten exposure. Indicated time point: patch test 1, 2 weeks after DPC sensitization. This sample's treatment: therapeutic diphenylcyclopropenone sensitization with weekly scalp DPC. TCRdb called the RACE reads again in MiXCR, with one record for every CDR3 protein. Of tens of thousands of distinct CDR3 sequences listed, about 10% are singletons. Sequencing was performed on whole blood, taken in connection with sensitization to the hapten diphenylcyclopropenone (DPC). Receptors were obtained from a woman between 45 and 65 years old with alopecia areata. Some clones in this sample may be carry-over from other donors' samples.

This clonotype was detected many times. V gene TRBV9 combines with J gene TRBJ1-1, with D perhaps TRBD1 (5 bases). This CDR3 comprises 14 residues. V was clipped by 3 bases and J by 0 bases, with 9 bases between them. The germline gives CDR1 SGDLS, CDR2 YYNGEE. The CDR3 region has the DNA TGTGCCAGCAGCGCATCGACAGTGAACACTGAAGCTTTCTTT. This encodes CASSASTVNTEAFF.

This clonotype was seen at least ten times. The rearrangement joins TRBV3-1 to TRBJ1-2, with D hard to call. The CDR3 is 15 residues long. The ends were cut back, 0 bases at V and 7 bases at J, with 15 bases in the middle. CDR1 LGHDT and CDR2 YNNKEL come from the germline V gene (reference sequence). CDR3 amino acids: CASSQESGINAGYTF. The DNA of the CDR3 is TGTGCCAGCAGCCAAGAATCGGGGATCAACGCTGGCTACACCTTC.

This clonotype has only one observation. The V call is TRBV20-1, the J call TRBJ2-7, with D tentatively TRBD2 (6 bases). Trimming removed 6 bases at V and 2 bases at J, with 17 bases between. The CDR3 consists of 14 residues. Germline values: CDR1 DFQATT, CDR2 SNEGSKA (reference sequence). The CDR3 region has the DNA TGCAGTGCCTCTCGTCGGGAGACGGCCTACGAGCAGTACTTC. It specifies CSASRRETAYEQYF.

This sequence joins TRBV28 and TRBJ2-4; D is perhaps TRBD1 (6 bases). Germline V CDR1 and CDR2: MDHEN, SYDVKM. V lost 6 bases to trimming and J lost 5 bases, with 17 bases between them. This CDR3 comprises 15 residues. CDR3: CASRRQALTENIQYF. CDR3 bases: TGTGCCAGCAGGCGACAGGCCCTTACCGAAAACATTCAGTACTTC.

The J gene is TRBJ1-4, the V gene TRBV3-1; no clear D. The CDR3 is made up of 12 amino acids. The germline V gene encodes CDR1 LGHDT and CDR2 YNNKEL (reference sequence). Trimming pared 6 bases from V and 5 bases from J, leaving 7 bases between. CDR3 residues: CASRAANEKLFF. CDR3 in DNA: TGTGCCAGCAGGGCTGCAAATGAAAAACTGTTTTTT.

The V and J genes are TRBV11-2 and TRBJ2-6, with D tentatively TRBD2 (8 bases). With 4 bases removed from V and 3 bases from J, the gap between germline ends came to 19 bases. Germline lookup yields CDR1 SGHAT and CDR2 FQNNGV. The length of the CDR3 is 18 residues. The CDR3 DNA reads TGTGCCAGCAGCTCCCTCGGGAGGGGGCTTTATGGGGCCAACGTCCTGACTTTC. Translating it yields CASSSLGRGLYGANVLTF.

This clonotype was detected many times. CDR3 coding DNA: TGCAGTGCTAGCACGGAGGTGCCGCAGTATTTT. Protein: CSASTEVPQYF. The rearrangement links TRBV20-1 to TRBJ2-3; D is perhaps TRBD2 (5 bases). The CDR3 is 11 amino acids. V was pared by 3 bases and J by 10 bases, with 11 bases between. Germline loops: CDR1 DFQATT, CDR2 SNEGSKA (reference sequence).

This clonotype appeared many times. The V call is TRBV7-9, the J call TRBJ1-2; D is possibly TRBD1 (6 bases). This CDR3 region has 15 residues. The germline CDR1 and CDR2 sequences are SEHNR and FQNEAQ (reference sequence). V was shortened by 5 bases and J by 0 bases, with 13 bases between the two germline ends. CDR3 nucleotide sequence: TGTGCCAGCAGCCCCCGGACAGCAGCTAACTATGGCTACACCTTC. Translating it yields CASSPRTAANYGYTF.

V usage is TRBV27 and J usage is TRBJ2-7; TRBD1 agrees at 10 bases. With 4 bases clipped from V and 9 bases from J, the junction kept 15 bases outside the gene matches. Germline V gene data show CDR1 as MNHEY and CDR2 as SMNVEV (reference sequence). The CDR3 loop spans 16 amino acids. The CDR3 nucleotides are TGTGCCAGCAGTTCCAACTTCCGGGACAGGGGCTTCAGGCAGTACTTC. Encoded protein: CASSSNFRDRGFRQYF.

This clonotype was picked up a small number of times. The gene calls are TRBV24-1 and TRBJ2-3; 8 positions match TRBD1. Per germline, CDR1 KGHDR and CDR2 SFDVKD. This CDR3 has 17 residues. Unmatched junction bases numbered 9, after V lost 4 bases and J lost 1 base. The CDR3 protein is CATSDPQGVVGTDTQYF. CDR3 DNA sequence: TGTGCCACCAGTGACCCACAGGGGGTTGTAGGCACAGATACGCAGTATTTT.

This clonotype occurred many times. The gene calls are TRBV7-2 and TRBJ2-1; 9 bases are shared with TRBD1. The CDR3 runs 15 residues. After removal of 7 bases from V and 5 bases from J, the junction contained 9 bases not matched to a gene. Germline V CDR1 and CDR2: SGHTA, FQGNSA. The chain's CDR3 is CASKSTGTGNNEQFF. The CDR3 coding sequence is TGTGCCAGCAAAAGCACCGGGACAGGGAACAATGAGCAGTTCTTC.

There are many counts of this clonotype. This sequence joins TRBV5-1 and TRBJ1-6; D call uncertain. Trimming stripped 5 bases from V and 0 bases from J, with 12 bases between. The V gene's germline CDR1 is SGHRS and CDR2 YFSETQ. This CDR3 is built from 16 residues. Here the CDR3 reads CASSYYMSSYNSPLHF. The CDR3 nucleotides are TGCGCCAGCAGTTACTATATGAGCTCCTATAATTCACCCCTCCACTTT.

This clonotype was observed a few times. The CDR3 reads CASSSEAGTETQYF. As DNA, the CDR3 is TGTGCCAGCAGCTCGGAGGCGGGGACAGAGACCCAGTACTTC. This sequence joins TRBV9 and TRBJ2-5; D is perhaps TRBD2 (6 bases). V was trimmed by 4 bases and J by 4 bases, leaving 14 bases between them. The CDR3 sequence is 14 residues long. The germline V gene has CDR1 SGDLS and CDR2 YYNGEE.

This clonotype was seen at least ten times. The genes are TRBV6-2 or TRBV6-3 and TRBJ2-2, with 8 bases lining up with TRBD1. V lost 6 bases to trimming and J lost 9 bases; unmatched junction nucleotides: 9. This CDR3 is built from 14 residues. Germline V lookup: CDR1 MNHEY, CDR2 SVGEGT. In DNA form, the CDR3 reads TGTGCCAGCAGGCGGACAGGGAGGTCGCGGGAGCTGTTTTTT. It yields the protein CASRRTGRSRELFF.

V gene TRBV5-5 combines with J gene TRBJ2-1; D uncertain. The V and J ends lost 1 base and 5 bases respectively, with 13 bases between them. The CDR3 extends over 15 amino acids. CDR1 SGHKS and CDR2 YYEKEE come from the germline V gene (reference sequence). The CDR3 DNA follows: TGTGCCAGCAGCTTGACAGTATTAGATAACAATGAGCAGTTCTTC. Translation gives CASSLTVLDNNEQFF.

The chain links TRBV27 to TRBJ2-3, with 11 positions matching TRBD2. The germline gives CDR1 MNHEY, CDR2 SMNVEV (reference sequence). V was pared by 7 bases and J by 4 bases, with 19 bases of the junction left unmatched. This CDR3 has 19 residues. This chain's CDR3 is CASNPRRALAGGGADTQYF. The CDR3 DNA follows: TGTGCCAGCAACCCTCGAAGGGCCCTAGCGGGAGGTGGAGCAGATACGCAGTATTTT.

There are a few counts of this clonotype. This chain connects TRBV28 to TRBJ2-4; D is possibly TRBD2 (6 bases). The V and J ends lost 6 bases and 7 bases respectively, with 19 bases between them. Germline V CDR1 and CDR2: MDHEN, SYDVKM. This CDR3 contains 15 residues. The CDR3 DNA is TGTGCCAGCAGGCCTATGACGACTAGGCTGAACATTCAGTACTTC. This codes for CASRPMTTRLNIQYF.

V and J are TRBV20-1 and TRBJ2-7, with D tentatively TRBD1 (7 bases). The CDR3 extends over 16 amino acids. In germline, CDR1 is DFQATT, CDR2 SNEGSKA (reference sequence). V was trimmed by 3 bases and J by 2 bases, leaving 20 bases between them. The CDR3 region is CSASRDRAGFTYEQYF. CDR3 sequence (DNA): TGCAGTGCTAGCCGTGACAGGGCGGGGTTTACCTACGAGCAGTACTTC.

This clonotype was seen repeatedly, ten times or more. V usage is TRBV28 and J usage is TRBJ2-7; 8 bases line up with TRBD2. Germline V gives CDR1 MDHEN, CDR2 SYDVKM. The CDR3 covers 15 residues. The ends lost 6 bases at V and 4 bases at J; junction bases unmatched: 11. CDR3 in DNA: TGTGCCAGCAGGGGTAGGCGGGGGGTCGGGTACGAGCAGTACTTC. This translates into CASRGRRGVGYEQYF.

This clonotype was seen repeatedly, ten times or more. V gene TRBV6-2 or TRBV6-3 combines with J gene TRBJ2-7, with 10 bases aligning to TRBD2. Germline CDR1 MNHEY, CDR2 SVGEGT. The CDR3 is 14 amino acids. V shed 9 bases and J 4 bases; nucleotides not matched to a gene: 9. The CDR3: CASYEAGGRYEQYF. In DNA, the CDR3 is TGTGCCAGTTACGAAGCGGGGGGGCGATACGAGCAGTACTTC.

The rearrangement links TRBV5-6 to TRBJ1-4; no clear D gene. Trimming removed 0 bases from V and 6 bases from J, with 6 bases in between. Looked up from germline, CDR1 is SGHDT and CDR2 is YYEEEE. The CDR3 has 13 residues. The CDR3: CASSLALDEKLFF. CDR3 DNA: TGTGCCAGCAGCTTGGCGCTCGATGAAAAACTGTTTTTT.

This chain uses TRBV24-1 with TRBJ2-3; D is unresolved. Germline V CDR1 and CDR2: KGHDR, SFDVKD. CDR3 length: 13 amino acids. Trimming left V 8 bases short and J 1 base short, with 9 bases between. The CDR3 here is CATTKGGTDTQYF. In DNA form, the CDR3 reads TGTGCCACCACCAAGGGCGGCACAGATACGCAGTATTTT.